This entry lists 7 T cell receptor beta chains sequenced from one sample in a study of T cells after yellow fever vaccination. TCRdb analysed the 5' RACE reads with MiXCR anew, one entry per CDR3 protein. Here the sample spans 350,000 or so distinct CDR3 sequences, roughly 8.3% being singletons. The input for sequencing was PBMCs, taken approximately 47 days after the first yellow fever vaccination. These TCRs come from a man aged 18 to 30 who received the YFV17D yellow fever vaccine.

This clonotype was detected ten times or more. The CDR3 sequence is CASSFSGRLTDTQYF. The DNA for the CDR3 is TGCGCCAGCAGCTTTAGCGGACGACTGACAGATACGCAGTATTTT. This chain joins TRBV5-1 and TRBJ2-3, with D possibly being TRBD2 (6 bases). V dropped 2 bases and J dropped 3 bases, with 13 bases sitting between them. The CDR3 spans 15 residues. CDR1 is SGHRS, CDR2 YFSETQ, per germline.

DNA of the CDR3: TGTGCCAGCAGAGTCGGGGGGTTGTGGGAGACCCAGTACTTC. Its translation is CASRVGGLWETQYF. V gene TRBV5-5 combines with J gene TRBJ2-5, with 7 bases aligning to TRBD2. The germline CDR1 and CDR2 sequences are SGHKS and YYEKEE (reference sequence). The CDR3 runs 14 residues. V was pared by 5 bases and J by 5 bases, with 9 bases of the junction left unmatched.

This clonotype came up many times. This rearrangement joins TRBV7-9 to TRBJ1-1, with TRBD1 as a possible D gene (5 bases). The germline CDR1 and CDR2 sequences are SEHNR and FQNEAQ (reference sequence). The CDR3 covers 15 residues. The V and J ends lost 4 bases and 3 bases respectively, with 15 bases between them. For the CDR3, the DNA is TGTGCCAGCAGCTCTCGTGGGACGTTAGACACTGAAGCTTTCTTT. This translates into CASSSRGTLDTEAFF.

This clonotype was detected only a few times. V and J are TRBV6-1 and TRBJ2-2; TRBD1 aligns across 8 bases. Germline trimming cut 1 base from V and 3 bases from J; bases unmatched to any gene: 7. The CDR3 sequence is 17 residues long. CDR1 and CDR2 (germline): MNHNS, SASEGT. Here the CDR3 DNA reads TGTGCCAGCAGTGAAGGGGTCAGGGGGCAAGACACCGGGGAGCTGTTTTTT. Its protein is CASSEGVRGQDTGELFF.

This clonotype was picked up many times. V is TRBV6-1 and J is TRBJ2-6; TRBD1 is a possible D gene (6 bases). Per the germline V gene, CDR1 is MNHNS and CDR2 is SASEGT. V lost 7 bases and J 0 bases, leaving 13 bases between the germline ends. This CDR3 spans 16 amino acids. This chain's CDR3 is CASKAGVGSGANVLTF. As DNA, the CDR3 is TGTGCCAGCAAGGCAGGGGTCGGCTCTGGGGCCAACGTCCTGACTTTC.

The chain joins TRBV7-3 to TRBJ1-1; tentatively, D is TRBD1 (6 bases). Trimming removed 0 bases from V and 1 base from J, with 12 bases in between. Germline values: CDR1 SGHTA, CDR2 FQGTGA. CDR3 length: 16 amino acids. The CDR3 DNA follows: TGTGCCAGCAGCTTAACCCGACAGGCTCGGAACACTGAAGCTTTCTTT. The encoded protein is CASSLTRQARNTEAFF.

The table lists this clonotype with a few counts. This rearrangement joins TRBV5-1 to TRBJ1-5; D gene uncertain. Germline values: CDR1 SGHRS, CDR2 YFSETQ. This CDR3 is 14 amino acids long. Deletions cut 0 bases from V and 4 bases from J, with 8 bases between. Written as DNA, the CDR3 is TGCGCCAGCAGCTTGGAACCACAGAATCAGCCCCAGCATTTT. This gives the protein CASSLEPQNQPQHF.